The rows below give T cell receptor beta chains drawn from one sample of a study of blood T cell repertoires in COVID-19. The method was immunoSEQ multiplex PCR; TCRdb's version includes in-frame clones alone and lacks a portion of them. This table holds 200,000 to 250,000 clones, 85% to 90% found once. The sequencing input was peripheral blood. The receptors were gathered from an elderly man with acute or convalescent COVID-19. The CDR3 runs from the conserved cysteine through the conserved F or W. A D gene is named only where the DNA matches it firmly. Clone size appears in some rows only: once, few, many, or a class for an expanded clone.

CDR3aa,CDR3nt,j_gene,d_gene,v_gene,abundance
CASSLDRGRGDEQYF,TGTGCCAGCAGTCTAGACAGGGGGCGCGGCGACGAGCAGTACTTC,TRBJ2-7,TRBD1,TRBV28,-
CSVLTDHRPGTEAFF,TGCAGCGTTTTAACTGACCACAGGCCGGGCACTGAAGCTTTCTTT,TRBJ1-1,-,TRBV29-1,-
CAWSYGVNYGYTF,TGTGCCTGGAGTTACGGGGTTAACTATGGCTACACCTTC,TRBJ1-2,-,TRBV30,-
CASGNIGLGYNEQFF,TGTGCCAGCGGTAACATTGGACTAGGGTACAATGAGCAGTTCTTC,TRBJ2-1,TRBD2,TRBV11-3,-
CASSSRDRGPGELFF,TGTGCCAGTAGTAGCCGGGACAGGGGGCCCGGGGAGCTGTTTTTT,TRBJ2-2,TRBD1,TRBV19,-
CASSQGQGRDSPLHF,TGTGCCAGCAGCCAAGGACAGGGGAGAGATTCACCCCTCCACTTT,TRBJ1-6,TRBD1,TRBV11-2,-
CAWSEQGLRQFF,TGTGCCTGGAGCGAACAGGGGTTACGGCAGTTCTTC,TRBJ2-1,TRBD1,TRBV30,-
CASSDDGWNQPQHF,TGTGCCAGCAGTGATGACGGGTGGAATCAGCCCCAGCATTTT,TRBJ1-5,-,TRBV25-1,-
CASSFYRGNSPLHF,TGTGCCAGCAGTTTTTACAGGGGGAATTCACCCCTCCACTTT,TRBJ1-6,TRBD1,TRBV28,-
CASSPQGQGNTEAFF,TGTGCCAGCTCACCCCAGGGACAGGGAAACACTGAAGCTTTCTTT,TRBJ1-1,TRBD1,TRBV18,few
CASLAGTEYEQYF,TGTGCCAGCCTGGCGGGAACAGAGTACGAGCAGTACTTC,TRBJ2-7,-,TRBV28,-
CASSAPTEGRRAQYF,TGTGCCAGCAGCGCCCCTACAGAGGGGAGGAGGGCCCAGTACTTC,TRBJ2-5,-,TRBV7-2,-
CATTNIAKNIQYF,TGTGCCACCACAAACATAGCCAAAAACATTCAGTACTTC,TRBJ2-4,-,TRBV24-1,-
CASSEALGSGRAYEQYF,TGTGCCAGCAGTGAAGCGCTGGGTAGCGGGAGGGCTTACGAGCAGTACTTC,TRBJ2-7,TRBD2,TRBV6-1,once
CASFLSDTQYF,TGTGCCAGCTTTCTTTCAGATACGCAGTATTTT,TRBJ2-3,-,TRBV18,once
CASSLQTSGKETQYF,TGTGCCAGCAGCTTGCAAACTAGCGGGAAGGAGACCCAGTACTTC,TRBJ2-5,TRBD2,TRBV7-2,-
CASTWPGLAPDTQYF,TGTGCCAGCACATGGCCGGGACTAGCCCCAGATACGCAGTATTTT,TRBJ2-3,TRBD2,TRBV7-2,-
CASRGGPGGEKLFF,TGTGCCAGTCGAGGAGGGCCAGGGGGTGAAAAACTGTTTTTT,TRBJ1-4,TRBD1,TRBV19,-
CASSPTGVYNEQFF,TGTGCCAGCTCACCAACGGGGGTCTACAATGAGCAGTTCTTC,TRBJ2-1,-,TRBV18,-
CASSPTGQPSNEQFF,TGTGCCAGCTCACCGACAGGGCAGCCCTCCAATGAGCAGTTCTTC,TRBJ2-1,TRBD1,TRBV18,-
CASSQETSRHEQFF,TGCGCCAGCAGCCAAGAAACTAGCAGGCATGAGCAGTTCTTC,TRBJ2-1,-,TRBV4-1,once
CASSIRTETNQPQHF,TGTGCCAGTAGTATTCGGACAGAGACCAACCAGCCCCAGCATTTT,TRBJ1-5,-,TRBV19,-
CASSQEHGTSHYNEQFF,TGCGCCAGCAGCCAAGAACATGGGACTAGCCATTACAATGAGCAGTTCTTC,TRBJ2-1,TRBD2,TRBV4-1,-
CSVEPGRSTEAFF,TGCAGCGTTGAGCCGGGGAGAAGTACTGAAGCTTTCTTT,TRBJ1-1,-,TRBV29-1,-
CASSLDRAETQYF,TGTGCCAGCAGCCTGGACAGGGCCGAGACCCAGTACTTC,TRBJ2-5,TRBD1,TRBV12-3/TRBV12-4,-
CATSRVGQGPVNEKLFF,TGTGCCACCAGCAGAGTTGGACAGGGACCAGTAAATGAAAAACTGTTTTTT,TRBJ1-4,TRBD1,TRBV15,-
CAWSWTSGRQETQYF,TGTGCCTGGAGTTGGACTAGCGGGAGACAAGAGACCCAGTACTTC,TRBJ2-5,TRBD2,TRBV30,-
CASSKGLADYNEQFF,TGTGCCAGCAGCAAAGGACTAGCGGACTACAATGAGCAGTTCTTC,TRBJ2-1,TRBD2,TRBV7-9,-
CATSDPGQGVDTQYF,TGTGCCACCAGTGATCCTGGACAGGGAGTAGATACGCAGTATTTT,TRBJ2-3,TRBD1,TRBV24-1,-
CASSSTGGSQPQHF,TGTGCCAGCAGCTCAACAGGGGGCTCGCAGCCCCAGCATTTT,TRBJ1-5,TRBD1,TRBV7-8,-
CASSQGPGLKGARYYGYTF,TGTGCCAGCAGCCAAGGACCCGGGCTAAAAGGGGCTAGGTACTATGGCTACACCTTC,TRBJ1-2,-,TRBV3-1/TRBV3-2,-
CASSYSGPYSNQPQHF,TGTGCCAGCAGTTACTCGGGCCCATATAGCAATCAGCCCCAGCATTTT,TRBJ1-5,-,TRBV6-2/TRBV6-3,-
CASSVTGRQGYTF,TGTGCCAGCAGCGTAACAGGGCGCCAGGGCTACACCTTC,TRBJ1-2,-,TRBV28,-
CASRQGPTSYEQYF,TGCGCCAGCAGACAGGGACCAACCTCCTACGAGCAGTACTTC,TRBJ2-7,-,TRBV5-1,-
CASSLREREKLFF,TGTGCCAGTAGTCTACGGGAGCGTGAAAAACTGTTTTTT,TRBJ1-4,-,TRBV19,-
CASRGTGVTYEQYF,TGTGCCAGCAGGGGGACAGGGGTCACCTACGAGCAGTACTTC,TRBJ2-7,TRBD1,TRBV27,-
CASIDRPSTEAFF,TGTGCCAGTATTGACAGACCCAGCACTGAAGCTTTCTTT,TRBJ1-1,-,TRBV19,-
CASSYGSGIEGSPLHF,TGTGCCAGCAGTTACGGGTCTGGCATCGAGGGTTCACCCCTCCACTTT,TRBJ1-6,-,TRBV6-5,-
CASSQGGPLTDTQYF,TGTGCCAGCAGCCAAGGGGGGCCCCTCACAGATACGCAGTATTTT,TRBJ2-3,-,TRBV14,once
CASSTTRQGAVTDTQYF,TGTGCCAGTAGTACCACTAGACAGGGGGCGGTAACAGATACGCAGTATTTT,TRBJ2-3,TRBD1,TRBV19,-
CASSRRSTGELFF,TGTGCCAGCAGTCGCAGATCCACCGGGGAGCTGTTTTTT,TRBJ2-2,-,TRBV2,-
CASSYRGGTSAQFF,TGTGCCAGCAGTTACCGCGGGGGGACTAGCGCGCAGTTCTTC,TRBJ2-1,TRBD2,TRBV6-2/TRBV6-3,-
CASSKLFLEDSLNTEAFF,TGTGCCAGCAGCAAACTTTTTCTTGAAGACAGCTTGAACACTGAAGCTTTCTTT,TRBJ1-1,-,TRBV21-1,-
CASSIGGSLYNEQFF,TGTGCCAGTAGTATAGGAGGGAGTCTCTACAATGAGCAGTTCTTC,TRBJ2-1,-,TRBV19,-
CAWGLAGGSNTQYF,TGTGCCTGGGGTCTAGCGGGAGGTTCAAATACGCAGTATTTT,TRBJ2-3,TRBD2,TRBV30,-
CASSVGSGNSYNEQFF,TGTGCCAGCAGCGTAGGTAGCGGGAATTCCTACAATGAGCAGTTCTTC,TRBJ2-1,TRBD2,TRBV9,-
CASRPPSRGRSYGYTF,TGTGCCAGCAGACCACCTTCCAGGGGGCGATCCTATGGCTACACCTTC,TRBJ1-2,TRBD1,TRBV7-2,-
CASSLRGYRNEQFF,TGTGCCAGCAGTTTAAGAGGTTACCGCAATGAGCAGTTCTTC,TRBJ2-1,-,TRBV27,-
CASSISQATNYGYTF,TGTGCCAGTAGTATTTCCCAGGCTACTAACTATGGCTACACCTTC,TRBJ1-2,-,TRBV19,-
CSVANRDYAGIGQYF,TGCAGCGTTGCAAACAGAGATTACGCGGGGATCGGGCAGTACTTC,TRBJ2-7,-,TRBV29-1,-
CATSDSGTGVNEQFF,TGTGCCACCAGTGATTCCGGGACAGGGGTAAATGAGCAGTTCTTC,TRBJ2-1,TRBD1,TRBV24-1,-
CASSSDRAGGDTQYF,TGCGCCAGCAGCTCGGACCGCGCGGGGGGAGATACGCAGTATTTT,TRBJ2-3,TRBD2,TRBV5-1,-
CASSEWGGSNEKLFF,TGTGCCAGCAGTGAGTGGGGAGGGAGTAATGAAAAACTGTTTTTT,TRBJ1-4,-,TRBV25-1,-